These 15 T cell receptor beta chains share one sample of origin, sequenced in a study of blood T cell repertoires in COVID-19. Repertoires were generated with immunoSEQ multiplex PCR, while TCRdb's copy carries only in-frame clones and drops some. The sample holds roughly 250,000 clones, roughly 90% seen once. The sample consisted of PBMCs or T cells enriched from blood (not recorded which). All receptors come from a woman aged 35 to 49 with acute COVID-19.

This clone was picked up one time. The junction does not match germline at one end; this may be a read error. The chain joins TRBV3-1 (or the pseudogene TRBV3-2) to TRBJ1-1; a weak D match, TRBD1 (6 bases). This CDR3 contains 14 residues. Germline V gene lookup returns CDR1 LGHDT and CDR2 YNNKEL (reference sequence). CDR3 region: CASSQVQGNAEAFF. The CDR3 nucleotides read TGTGCCAGCAGCCAAGTTCAGGGGAACGCTGAAGCTTTCTTT.

This rearrangement joins TRBV18 to TRBJ1-1; TRBD1 aligns across 7 bases. The trim removed 3 bases at V and 11 bases at J, leaving 9 bases unmatched. Looked up from germline, CDR1 is KGHSH and CDR2 is LQKENI. The CDR3 loop spans 13 amino acids. CDR3 loop: CASSPLQGGYAFF. The CDR3 bases are TGTGCCAGCTCACCTCTTCAGGGGGGTTACGCTTTCTTT.

The rearrangement links TRBV7-2 to TRBJ1-5, with D perhaps TRBD1 (5 bases). CDR1 and CDR2 from the germline V gene are SGHTA and FQGNSA. V lost 2 bases and J 5 bases, leaving 7 bases between the germline ends. This CDR3 contains 13 residues. CDR3 in amino acids: CASSLRGDQPQHF. The CDR3 DNA reads TGTGCCAGCAGCTTACGGGGGGATCAGCCCCAGCATTTT.

V gene TRBV4-1 combines with J gene TRBJ2-5; tentative D call: TRBD2 (5 bases). Germline V gene lookup returns CDR1 MGHRA and CDR2 YSYEKL. The V gene lost 5 bases and the J gene lost 7 bases, with 23 bases spanning the gap. The CDR3 runs 16 residues. The CDR3 is CASSSSLAAGFGTQYF. DNA of the CDR3: TGCGCCAGCAGCTCATCTTTGGCGGCGGGCTTCGGGACCCAGTACTTC.

This clone has at least ten counts. V usage is TRBV28 and J usage is TRBJ2-7; D perhaps matches TRBD2 (5 bases). The V and J ends lost 6 bases and 6 bases respectively, with 15 bases between them. There are 13 residues in the CDR3. Germline V gene sequence: CDR1 MDHEN, CDR2 SYDVKM. The CDR3 coding sequence is TGTGCCAGCAGCCCCGCATGGAGGCGCGAGCAGTACTTC. This translates into CASSPAWRREQYF.

The genes are TRBV5-5 and TRBJ1-2; 7 positions match TRBD1. Germline V gene sequence: CDR1 SGHKS, CDR2 YYEKEE (reference sequence). V shed 3 bases, J shed 8 bases, and the junction held 10 bases outside the gene matches. The CDR3 is 14 residues long. The CDR3 loop reads CASSSSQGWKGYTF. In DNA, the CDR3 is TGTGCCAGCAGCTCCTCACAGGGGTGGAAAGGCTACACCTTC.

The chain joins TRBV13 to TRBJ1-1; TRBD1 might be the D (5 bases). V shed 0 bases and J shed 5 bases, with 10 bases lying between them. This CDR3 spans 14 amino acids. The germline V gene encodes CDR1 PRHDT and CDR2 FYEKMQ (reference sequence). The CDR3 here is CASSLGTALTEAFF. The CDR3 nucleotides are TGTGCCAGCAGCTTAGGGACAGCTCTAACTGAAGCTTTCTTT.

The chain couples TRBV20-1 to TRBJ1-1, with D unresolved. Trimming shortened V by 2 bases and J by 6 bases, and 7 bases separated the two germline ends. Germline CDR1 reads DFQATT; CDR2 reads SNEGSKA (reference sequence). CDR3 length equals 11 residues. CDR3 residues: CSARSPAEAFF. The CDR3 DNA sequence: TGCAGTGCTAGATCCCCCGCTGAAGCTTTCTTT.

This clone showed up just once. The chain recombines TRBV19 with TRBJ2-3; 7 positions match TRBD1. The CDR3 sequence is 15 residues long. Germline V gene lookup returns CDR1 LNHDA and CDR2 SQIVND (reference sequence). Trimming took 3 bases from V and 5 from J; bases not matched to a gene: 8. The CDR3: CASSIDRALGDTQYF. The CDR3 nucleotides read TGTGCCAGTAGTATCGACAGGGCCCTCGGAGATACGCAGTATTTT.

This clone was observed a single time. The V and J genes are TRBV28 and TRBJ2-3; 7 positions agree with TRBD1. The CDR3 spans 14 residues. Germline CDR1 and CDR2: MDHEN and SYDVKM. Unmatched junction bases numbered 8, after V lost 6 bases and J lost 5 bases. The chain's CDR3 is CASRYRGRKDTQYF. CDR3 DNA sequence: TGTGCCAGCAGGTATAGGGGGCGTAAAGATACGCAGTATTTT.

This rearrangement joins TRBV5-1 to TRBJ2-7; TRBD1 matches at 8 bases. Germline lookup yields CDR1 SGHRS and CDR2 YFSETQ. V lost 2 bases, J lost 1 base, and 5 bases stayed unmatched. The CDR3 spans 15 residues. This chain's CDR3 is CASSFMQGASYEQYF. Written as DNA, the CDR3 is TGCGCCAGCAGCTTTATGCAGGGGGCTTCCTACGAGCAGTACTTC.

This chain connects TRBV7-6 to TRBJ1-2; 7 bases line up with TRBD1. Germline V gives CDR1 SGHVS, CDR2 FNYEAQ. This CDR3 region has 16 residues. V trimming: 4 bases; J trimming: 4 bases; junction bases outside the gene matches: 12. Here the CDR3 reads CASSSGPTGVGYGYTF. The CDR3, as DNA: TGTGCCAGCAGCTCCGGCCCCACAGGGGTTGGCTATGGCTACACCTTC. Drawing the rest from reference TRBV7-6 and TRBJ1-2, the complete variable domain is GAGVSQSPRYKVTKRGQDVALRCDPISGHVSLYWYRQALGQGPEFLTYFNYEAQQDKSGLPNDRFSAERPEGSISTLTIQRTEQRDSAMYRCASSSGPTGVGYGYTFGSGTRLTVV.

A single count supports this clone. V and J are TRBV7-2 and TRBJ1-3, with 8 bases lining up with TRBD1. Germline V gene data show CDR1 as SGHTA and CDR2 as FQGNSA. Unmatched junction bases numbered 5, after V lost 0 bases and J lost 4 bases. The CDR3 runs 16 residues. CDR3 nucleotide sequence: TGTGCCAGCAGCTTAGCCCCAGGGGGCATCGGAAACACCATATATTTT. This sequence encodes CASSLAPGGIGNTIYF.

This clone was picked up one time. The chain employs TRBV24-1 and TRBJ2-7; D is uncertain. V shed 6 bases and J shed 3 bases, with 11 bases lying between them. CDR1 and CDR2 (germline): KGHDR, SFDVKD. The CDR3 extends over 13 amino acids. CDR3 sequence reads: CATSRGVNYEQYF. In DNA form, the CDR3 reads TGTGCCACCAGTCGCGGCGTAAACTACGAGCAGTACTTC.

The J gene is TRBJ1-5, the V gene TRBV6-5; D might be TRBD1 (6 bases). With 5 bases removed from V and 6 bases from J, the gap between germline ends came to 14 bases. CDR1 and CDR2 (germline): MNHEY, SVGAGI. The CDR3 length is 14 residues. The CDR3 nucleotides are TGTGCCAGCAGTACGGGGCAGGGGACTCAGCCCCAGCATTTT. This sequence encodes CASSTGQGTQPQHF.